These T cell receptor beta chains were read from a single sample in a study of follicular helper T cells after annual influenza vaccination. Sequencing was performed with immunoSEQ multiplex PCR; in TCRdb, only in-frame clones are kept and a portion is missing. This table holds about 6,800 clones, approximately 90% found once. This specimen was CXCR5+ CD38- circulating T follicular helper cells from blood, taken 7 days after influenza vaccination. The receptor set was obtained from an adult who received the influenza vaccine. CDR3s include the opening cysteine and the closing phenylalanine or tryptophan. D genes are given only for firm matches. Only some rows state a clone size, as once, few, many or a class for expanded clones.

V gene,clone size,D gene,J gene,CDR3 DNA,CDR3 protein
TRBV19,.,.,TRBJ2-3,TGTGCCAGTAATCCCAGGGGCCGGATCACAGATACGCAGTATTTT,CASNPRGRITDTQYF
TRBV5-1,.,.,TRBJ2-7,TGCGCCAGCAGCCTTGGAAATCTGGAGCAGTACTTC,CASSLGNLEQYF
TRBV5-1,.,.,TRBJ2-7,TGCGCCAGCAGCTCTGAGGGTTATCACGAGCAGTACTTC,CASSSEGYHEQYF
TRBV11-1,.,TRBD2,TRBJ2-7,TGTGCCAGCAGCCCATACCGACTAGCGGAGACCTTCTACGAGCAGTACTTC,CASSPYRLAETFYEQYF
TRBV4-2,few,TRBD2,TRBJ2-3,TGTGCCAGCAGCCAAGATCGCCGAGTGGCGGGAGGGCGGACAGATACGCAGTATTTT,CASSQDRRVAGGRTDTQYF
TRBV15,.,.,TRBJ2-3,TGTGCCACCAGCAGAGATCGGGGTACGCAGTATTTT,CATSRDRGTQYF
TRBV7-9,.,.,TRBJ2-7,TGTGCCAGCAGCTCCTTCGACCGGAAGCAGTACTTC,CASSSFDRKQYF
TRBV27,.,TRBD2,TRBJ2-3,TGTGCCAGCAGTCGGCGGCTAGCGGGAGCCCGTGCCCTGGGAGATACGCAGTATTTT,CASSRRLAGARALGDTQYF
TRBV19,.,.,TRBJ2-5,TGTGCCAGTAGCCAGACAGTCCAAGAGACCCAGTACTTC,CASSQTVQETQYF
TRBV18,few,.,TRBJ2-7,TGTGCCAGCTCACCAAGGAGGGCCTACGAGCAGTACTTC,CASSPRRAYEQYF
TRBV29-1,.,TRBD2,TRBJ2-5,TGCAGCGCGCGTCCGGGGGGGGAGGAGACCCAGTACTTC,CSARPGGEETQYF
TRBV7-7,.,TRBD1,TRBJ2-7,TGTGCTAGCAGCCCGGGGACAGGCGGTTCCTACGAGCAGTACTTC,CASSPGTGGSYEQYF
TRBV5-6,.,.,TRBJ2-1,TGTGCCAGCAGCTTGGTACAGGCCTCCTACAATGAGCAGTTCTTC,CASSLVQASYNEQFF
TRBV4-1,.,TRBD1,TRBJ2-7,TGCGCCAGCAGCCAAGAGGCCGGGACAGTTTACGAGCAGTACTTC,CASSQEAGTVYEQYF
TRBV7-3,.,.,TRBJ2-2,TGTGCCAGCAGCTTAGGGCGGGCCAACACCGGGGAGCTGTTTTTT,CASSLGRANTGELFF
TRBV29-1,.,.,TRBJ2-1,TGCAGCGTTGAAGTTGATGAGCAGTTCTTC,CSVEVDEQFF
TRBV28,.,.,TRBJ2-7,TGTGCCACGGACGGAACCTACGAGCAGTACTTC,CATDGTYEQYF
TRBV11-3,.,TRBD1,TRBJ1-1,TGTGCCAGCAGCACTACAGGGGACACTGAAGCTTTCTTT,CASSTTGDTEAFF
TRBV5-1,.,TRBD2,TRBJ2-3,TGCGCCAGCACTCCTATACTAGCGGGAGGCACAGATACGCAGTATTTT,CASTPILAGGTDTQYF
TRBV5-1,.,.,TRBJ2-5,TGCGCCAGCAAAATCAGGGACAGCGGGTGGGAGACCCAGTACTTC,CASKIRDSGWETQYF
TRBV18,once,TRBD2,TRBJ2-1,TGTGCCAGCTCACCACCGATCAAGGCTAGCGGGTTGGGGGAGCAGTTCTTC,CASSPPIKASGLGEQFF
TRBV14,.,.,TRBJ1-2,TGTGCCAGCAGCCAAGCGACGCGGACTGGCTACACCTTC,CASSQATRTGYTF
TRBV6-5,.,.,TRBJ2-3,TGTGCCAGCAAAATGTGGGATACGCAGTATTTT,CASKMWDTQYF
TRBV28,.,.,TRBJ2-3,TGTGCCACCAACAACGGGGTTGGAACAGATACGCAGTATTTT,CATNNGVGTDTQYF
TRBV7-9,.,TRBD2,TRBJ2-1,TGTGCCAGCGCAACGGGAGGGAACGGTGAGCAGTTCTTC,CASATGGNGEQFF
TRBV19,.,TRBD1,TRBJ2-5,TGTGCCAGTAGTACGACAGGGTCGGAGACCCAGTACTTC,CASSTTGSETQYF
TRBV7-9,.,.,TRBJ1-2,TGTGCCAGCAGCTCCGAACAAACAGAAGGTGGCTACACCTTC,CASSSEQTEGGYTF
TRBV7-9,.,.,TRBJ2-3,TGTGCCAGCAGCTCTCAGACAGATACGCAGTATTTT,CASSSQTDTQYF
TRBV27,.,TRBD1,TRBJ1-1,TGTGCCAGCAGTCCGCGGACAGGGGGCGCGGAGGCTGAAGCTTTCTTT,CASSPRTGGAEAEAFF
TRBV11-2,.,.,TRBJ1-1,TGTGCCAGCAGCTTGGGGGGCCGACGGACTGAAGCTTTCTTT,CASSLGGRRTEAFF
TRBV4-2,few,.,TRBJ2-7,TGTGCCAGCAGCCAAGAATCTCGCAAGCAGTACTTC,CASSQESRKQYF
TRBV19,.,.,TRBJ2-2,TGTGCCAGTAAGGAGAAAGAGAACACCGGGGAGCTGTTTTTT,CASKEKENTGELFF
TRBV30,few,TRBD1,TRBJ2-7,TGTGCCTGGAGTCCACTCCTGGGACAGGGCTACGAGCAGTACTTC,CAWSPLLGQGYEQYF
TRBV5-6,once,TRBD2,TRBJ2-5,TGTGCCAGCAGTCGACGGGGGGTCCGAGAGACCCAGTACTTC,CASSRRGVRETQYF
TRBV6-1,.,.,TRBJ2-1,TGTGCCAGCAGTGAAGGACCGGTACCCTACAATGAGCAGTTCTTC,CASSEGPVPYNEQFF
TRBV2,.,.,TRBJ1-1,TGTGCCAGCAACCAAAGAACCTTAAGACAGACAGAAGCTTTCTTT,CASNQRTLRQTEAFF
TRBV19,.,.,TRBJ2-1,TGTGCCAGTAGTATCAGCGGCGGCTCAATAAGTGAGCAGTTCTTC,CASSISGGSISEQFF
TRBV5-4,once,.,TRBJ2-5,TGTGCCAGCAGCTTGGACAGGCAAGAGACCCAGTACTTC,CASSLDRQETQYF
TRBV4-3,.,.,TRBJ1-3,TGCGCCAGCAGCCAAGATTCCACGTCTAGGAGAAACACCATATATTTT,CASSQDSTSRRNTIYF
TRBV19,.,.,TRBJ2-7,TGTGCCAGTAGTACCCCAATCGGCCTCTCCTACGAGCAGTACTTC,CASSTPIGLSYEQYF
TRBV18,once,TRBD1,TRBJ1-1,TGTGCCAGCTCATCCCGGGGACAGGGGGCCCTGGGTGAAGCTTTCTTT,CASSSRGQGALGEAFF
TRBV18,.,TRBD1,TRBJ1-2,TGTGCCAGCTCACCGGGACAGGGCTCTAACTATGGCTACACCTTC,CASSPGQGSNYGYTF
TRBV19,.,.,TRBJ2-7,TGTGCCAGTACGGATGCTACCTACGAGCAGTACTTC,CASTDATYEQYF
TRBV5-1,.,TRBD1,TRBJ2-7,TGCGCCAGCAGTTTCGTACGGACAGGGGGCTACGAGCAGTACTTC,CASSFVRTGGYEQYF
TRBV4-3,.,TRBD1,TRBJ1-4,TGCGCCAGCAGCCAAGGGATCCTAGGGGACAGGGAAAAACTGTTTTTT,CASSQGILGDREKLFF
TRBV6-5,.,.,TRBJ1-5,TGTGCCAGCAGTTACTCGGCAGGGATCAATCAGCCCCAGCATTTT,CASSYSAGINQPQHF
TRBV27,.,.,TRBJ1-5,TGTGCCAGCAGGGGGCAATTGAATAGCAATCAGCCCCAGCATTTT,CASRGQLNSNQPQHF
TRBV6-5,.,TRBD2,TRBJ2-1,TGTGCCAGCAGACCGACTAGCACCTATGAGCAGTTCTTC,CASRPTSTYEQFF
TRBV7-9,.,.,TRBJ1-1,TGTGCCAGCAGCCGCCGGCGGGGTGAAGCTTTCTTT,CASSRRRGEAFF
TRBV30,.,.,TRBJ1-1,TGTGCCTGGAGTGTATATCGAGCCGGGAAAAGTGAAGCTTTCTTT,CAWSVYRAGKSEAFF